The rows below give T cell receptor beta chains drawn from one sample of a study of cytomegalovirus exposure and HLA in healthy donors. Here immunoSEQ multiplex PCR was the method, and the copy in TCRdb shows in-frame clones only, minus some. This table holds roughly 130,000 clones, 80% to 90% found once. The sequenced sample was PBMCs. Every receptor here comes from a woman aged 18-29 years in good health and CMV-seropositive. Both conserved end residues are part of each CDR3. D genes are given only for firm matches. Not every row has a clone size; where given, it reads once, few, many or a size class.

v_gene: TRBV7-2; abundance: -; j_gene: TRBJ2-2; d_gene: -; CDR3nt: TGTGCCAGCAGCCCACAGGGCACCGGGGAGCTGTTTTTT; CDR3aa: CASSPQGTGELFF
v_gene: TRBV25-1; abundance: few; j_gene: TRBJ2-3; d_gene: -; CDR3nt: TGTGCCAGCAGTGGTTGGGGACAAGTCGGCACAGATACGCAGTATTTT; CDR3aa: CASSGWGQVGTDTQYF
v_gene: TRBV18; abundance: -; j_gene: TRBJ1-2; d_gene: TRBD1; CDR3nt: TGTGCCAGCTCACCTCGCCCCGGGACAGGGTTTTCTGGCTACACCTTC; CDR3aa: CASSPRPGTGFSGYTF
v_gene: TRBV27; abundance: -; j_gene: TRBJ1-2; d_gene: TRBD1; CDR3nt: TGTGCCAGCAGTTTGGGGCGACAGGGCCTGTCCGCATACACCTTC; CDR3aa: CASSLGRQGLSAYTF
v_gene: TRBV18; abundance: few; j_gene: TRBJ1-2; d_gene: -; CDR3nt: TGTGCCAGCTCCCAAACTAGCCCTTGGAGGGAAGGCTATGGCTACACCTTC; CDR3aa: CASSQTSPWREGYGYTF
v_gene: TRBV5-4; abundance: -; j_gene: TRBJ2-1; d_gene: -; CDR3nt: TGTGCCAGCAGCTTGACGAGCTCCTACAATGAGCAGTTCTTC; CDR3aa: CASSLTSSYNEQFF
v_gene: TRBV6-5; abundance: -; j_gene: TRBJ1-3; d_gene: -; CDR3nt: TGTGCCAGCAGTTACGGGGACACTACGGTAAACACCATATATTTT; CDR3aa: CASSYGDTTVNTIYF
v_gene: TRBV19; abundance: -; j_gene: TRBJ2-3; d_gene: TRBD2; CDR3nt: TGTGCCAGTGGACTAGCTGGCACAGATACGCAGTATTTT; CDR3aa: CASGLAGTDTQYF
v_gene: TRBV6-6; abundance: few; j_gene: TRBJ2-7; d_gene: -; CDR3nt: TGTGCCAGCAGCCCGGGGGACAGCCTCTACGAGCAGTACTTC; CDR3aa: CASSPGDSLYEQYF
v_gene: TRBV12-5; abundance: -; j_gene: TRBJ2-7; d_gene: -; CDR3nt: TGTGCTAGTGGTTTATCCCTAACCTACGAGCAGTACTTC; CDR3aa: CASGLSLTYEQYF
v_gene: TRBV30; abundance: -; j_gene: TRBJ1-1; d_gene: -; CDR3nt: TGTGCCTGGAGTGTAGCGAACACTGAAGCTTTCTTT; CDR3aa: CAWSVANTEAFF
v_gene: TRBV5-8; abundance: few; j_gene: TRBJ2-1; d_gene: TRBD1; CDR3nt: TGTGCCAGCAGCTTCCAAGGGACAGGATACAATGAGCAGTTCTTC; CDR3aa: CASSFQGTGYNEQFF
v_gene: TRBV9; abundance: -; j_gene: TRBJ1-6; d_gene: -; CDR3nt: TGTGCCAGCAGCGTAGCCGGGAATAATTCACCCCTCCACTTT; CDR3aa: CASSVAGNNSPLHF
v_gene: TRBV11-3; abundance: -; j_gene: TRBJ1-1; d_gene: -; CDR3nt: TGTGCCAGCAGCTTACGACAGACCACTGAAGCTTTCTTT; CDR3aa: CASSLRQTTEAFF
v_gene: TRBV10-3; abundance: -; j_gene: TRBJ2-1; d_gene: TRBD1; CDR3nt: TGTGCCATCAGTGAACAGGGGGCCTACAATGAGCAGTTCTTC; CDR3aa: CAISEQGAYNEQFF
v_gene: TRBV29-1; abundance: -; j_gene: TRBJ2-6; d_gene: -; CDR3nt: TGCAGCGTTCCTTCTGGGGCCAACGTCCTGACTTTC; CDR3aa: CSVPSGANVLTF
v_gene: TRBV19; abundance: -; j_gene: TRBJ1-5; d_gene: TRBD1; CDR3nt: TGTGCCAGTAGTATTCGGACAGGGGGCGTCAGGGGTCAGCCCCAGCATTTT; CDR3aa: CASSIRTGGVRGQPQHF
v_gene: TRBV7-9; abundance: -; j_gene: TRBJ1-2; d_gene: -; CDR3nt: TGTGCCAGCACCAAGGACAGTCGCTATGGCTACACCTTC; CDR3aa: CASTKDSRYGYTF
v_gene: TRBV6-4; abundance: few; j_gene: TRBJ2-7; d_gene: TRBD2; CDR3nt: TGTGCCAGCAGCGAGACTAGCGATGAAGACGAGCAGTACTTC; CDR3aa: CASSETSDEDEQYF
v_gene: TRBV7-9; abundance: -; j_gene: TRBJ2-5; d_gene: -; CDR3nt: TGTGCCAGCAGCTTAGAGCCAGGGGCAGGGGAGACCCAGTACTTC; CDR3aa: CASSLEPGAGETQYF
v_gene: TRBV7-9; abundance: -; j_gene: TRBJ1-1; d_gene: TRBD1; CDR3nt: TGTGCCAGCAGCGGGTGGGGGACAGTCCTCATGAACACTGAAGCTTTCTTT; CDR3aa: CASSGWGTVLMNTEAFF
v_gene: TRBV25-1; abundance: -; j_gene: TRBJ2-3; d_gene: -; CDR3nt: TGTGCCAGCAGCGCCCATGATCCGTCGAGACAGATTACAGATACGCAGTATTTT; CDR3aa: CASSAHDPSRQITDTQYF
v_gene: TRBV19; abundance: -; j_gene: TRBJ2-3; d_gene: -; CDR3nt: TGTGCCAGTAGTATAGGGCGGGCCCCCACAGATACGCAGTATTTT; CDR3aa: CASSIGRAPTDTQYF
v_gene: TRBV9; abundance: -; j_gene: TRBJ2-3; d_gene: TRBD2; CDR3nt: TGTGCCAGCAGCTTCGGACTAGCGGGGGTAACAGATACGCAGTATTTT; CDR3aa: CASSFGLAGVTDTQYF
v_gene: TRBV10-3; abundance: -; j_gene: TRBJ1-1; d_gene: TRBD1; CDR3nt: TGTGCCATCAGTCCCGGACAGGGGAACACTGAAGCTTTCTTT; CDR3aa: CAISPGQGNTEAFF
v_gene: TRBV29-1; abundance: -; j_gene: TRBJ2-1; d_gene: -; CDR3nt: TGCAGCGTTTGGACAGATGAATGGGGTGAGCAGTTCTTC; CDR3aa: CSVWTDEWGEQFF
v_gene: TRBV29-1; abundance: -; j_gene: TRBJ2-2; d_gene: TRBD2; CDR3nt: TGCAGCGTTTGGGGCGGGGGGAACACCGGGGAGCTGTTTTTT; CDR3aa: CSVWGGGNTGELFF
v_gene: TRBV15; abundance: -; j_gene: TRBJ2-5; d_gene: -; CDR3nt: TGTGCCACCAGCAGAGAGTTTGGCTCTGAGACCCAGTACTTC; CDR3aa: CATSREFGSETQYF
v_gene: TRBV15; abundance: once; j_gene: TRBJ2-1; d_gene: -; CDR3nt: TGTGCCACCAGCAGAGAGAGGTCCTACAATGAGCAGTTCTTC; CDR3aa: CATSRERSYNEQFF
v_gene: TRBV7-3; abundance: -; j_gene: TRBJ2-1; d_gene: TRBD2; CDR3nt: TGTGCCAGCAGCCTTCGGGGGGGGAGCTCCTACAATGAGCAGTTCTTC; CDR3aa: CASSLRGGSSYNEQFF
v_gene: TRBV4-1; abundance: -; j_gene: TRBJ2-1; d_gene: -; CDR3nt: TGCGCCAGCAGCCAAGTTATTAATGAGCAGTTCTTC; CDR3aa: CASSQVINEQFF
v_gene: TRBV11-2; abundance: -; j_gene: TRBJ2-3; d_gene: -; CDR3nt: TGTGCCAGCAGCTTAGACCTTGACTTCACAGATACGCAGTATTTT; CDR3aa: CASSLDLDFTDTQYF
v_gene: TRBV6-6; abundance: -; j_gene: TRBJ1-1; d_gene: -; CDR3nt: TGTGCCAGCAGTTACCTGGGGGACTTGGGCGGCGCTGAAGCTTTCTTT; CDR3aa: CASSYLGDLGGAEAFF
v_gene: TRBV5-1; abundance: -; j_gene: TRBJ1-4; d_gene: -; CDR3nt: TGCGCCAGCAGCTTCGGCGGGAATAATGAAAAACTGTTTTTT; CDR3aa: CASSFGGNNEKLFF
v_gene: TRBV27; abundance: -; j_gene: TRBJ2-1; d_gene: -; CDR3nt: TGTGCCTGCAGTTACTCGGAGAGCTCCTACAATGAGCAGTTCTTC; CDR3aa: CACSYSESSYNEQFF
v_gene: TRBV10-3; abundance: -; j_gene: TRBJ1-5; d_gene: -; CDR3nt: TGTGCCATCAGTGAGTCGGAGATCCAGATACCCCAGCATTTT; CDR3aa: CAISESEIQIPQHF
v_gene: TRBV4-1; abundance: -; j_gene: TRBJ2-3; d_gene: -; CDR3nt: TGCGCCAGCAGCCAAGAGAGTGGTAACTCAGATACGCAGTATTTT; CDR3aa: CASSQESGNSDTQYF
v_gene: TRBV2; abundance: few; j_gene: TRBJ2-3; d_gene: -; CDR3nt: TGTGCCAGCAGTGAACAGGGCACAGATACGCAGTATTTT; CDR3aa: CASSEQGTDTQYF
v_gene: TRBV29-1; abundance: -; j_gene: TRBJ2-7; d_gene: -; CDR3nt: TGCAGCGCAATGGGGGCAATGGGCTCCTACGAGCAGTACTTC; CDR3aa: CSAMGAMGSYEQYF
v_gene: TRBV10-3; abundance: -; j_gene: TRBJ1-2; d_gene: TRBD1; CDR3nt: TGTGCCACCCTGGACAGGGTACTAGCTAACTATGGCTACACCTTC; CDR3aa: CATLDRVLANYGYTF
v_gene: TRBV2; abundance: -; j_gene: TRBJ1-2; d_gene: -; CDR3nt: TGTGCCAGCAGTAACGCCGGGACAAGCTATGGCTACACCTTC; CDR3aa: CASSNAGTSYGYTF
v_gene: TRBV6-6; abundance: once; j_gene: TRBJ2-7; d_gene: TRBD2; CDR3nt: TGTGCCAGCAGTTCGGCCCCAGGGACTAGCTCCTACGAGCAGTACTTC; CDR3aa: CASSSAPGTSSYEQYF
v_gene: TRBV7-9; abundance: -; j_gene: TRBJ1-6; d_gene: -; CDR3nt: TGTGCCAGCAGCTCCCGAACAGGCCTTACACCCCTCCACTTT; CDR3aa: CASSSRTGLTPLHF
v_gene: TRBV14; abundance: -; j_gene: TRBJ2-7; d_gene: -; CDR3nt: TGTGCCAGCAGCCAAGTCCTTACCTACGAGCAGTACTTC; CDR3aa: CASSQVLTYEQYF
v_gene: TRBV11-3; abundance: -; j_gene: TRBJ2-3; d_gene: -; CDR3nt: TGTGCCAGCAGCCTTCAGGGATCGTCAGATACGCAGTATTTT; CDR3aa: CASSLQGSSDTQYF
v_gene: TRBV27; abundance: -; j_gene: TRBJ2-5; d_gene: -; CDR3nt: TGTGCCAGCAGTTTCGGGTCGGGGGTAGGGGAGACCCAGTACTTC; CDR3aa: CASSFGSGVGETQYF
v_gene: TRBV5-1; abundance: -; j_gene: TRBJ2-1; d_gene: TRBD2; CDR3nt: TGCGCCAGCAGCTTGGAGGGACTAGCATCCATCTCCTACAATGAGCAGTTCTTC; CDR3aa: CASSLEGLASISYNEQFF
v_gene: TRBV6-6; abundance: -; j_gene: TRBJ2-2; d_gene: -; CDR3nt: TGTGCCAGCAGTCGACAGGGAGGTAATGCCGGGGAGCTGTTTTTT; CDR3aa: CASSRQGGNAGELFF
v_gene: TRBV19; abundance: -; j_gene: TRBJ2-7; d_gene: -; CDR3nt: TGTGCCAGTAGTATAGTCCCGTACGAGCAGTACTTC; CDR3aa: CASSIVPYEQYF
v_gene: TRBV9; abundance: -; j_gene: TRBJ2-3; d_gene: -; CDR3nt: TGTGCCAGCAGCGTAAGCAGCACAGATACGCAGTATTTT; CDR3aa: CASSVSSTDTQYF
v_gene: TRBV6-1; abundance: -; j_gene: TRBJ2-7; d_gene: TRBD2; CDR3nt: TGTGCCAGCAGTGAAGGGGGGACTAGAGCCGAGCAGTACTTC; CDR3aa: CASSEGGTRAEQYF
v_gene: TRBV27; abundance: -; j_gene: TRBJ2-3; d_gene: TRBD1; CDR3nt: TGTGCCAGCACGACAGGGGAGGTATCAGATACGCAGTATTTT; CDR3aa: CASTTGEVSDTQYF
v_gene: TRBV12-5; abundance: -; j_gene: TRBJ2-2; d_gene: TRBD1; CDR3nt: TGTGCTAGTGGTTGGACAGGGGAGGCCGGGGAGCTGTTTTTT; CDR3aa: CASGWTGEAGELFF
v_gene: TRBV25-1; abundance: -; j_gene: TRBJ2-1; d_gene: -; CDR3nt: TGTGCCAGCAGTGGAAGGTACAGGGAAGCGGACAATGAGCAGTTCTTC; CDR3aa: CASSGRYREADNEQFF
v_gene: TRBV29-1; abundance: -; j_gene: TRBJ1-2; d_gene: TRBD1; CDR3nt: TGCAGCGTTGAAAGATGGGACAGGACTTCTAACTATGGCTACACCTTC; CDR3aa: CSVERWDRTSNYGYTF